The next 22 T cell receptor beta chains were all read from a single sample in a study of blood T cell repertoires in COVID-19. Profiled with immunoSEQ multiplex PCR; TCRdb holds only in-frame clones, not every one. The sample holds 100,000 to 150,000 clones, around four fifths seen once. Sequencing was performed on peripheral blood. Every receptor here comes from a man aged 35 to 55 with active or convalescent COVID-19.

This chain joins TRBV6-6 and TRBJ1-6; D gene ambiguous. Trimming left V 7 bases short and J 2 bases short, with 15 bases between. This CDR3 has 16 residues. The germline CDR1 and CDR2 sequences are MNHNY and SVGAGI (reference sequence). CDR3 DNA: TGTGCCAGCACCGTATCGCTTAGCACCTATAATTCACCCCTCCACTTT. Encoded protein: CASTVSLSTYNSPLHF.

As regards this clone: The sample has other DNA sequences that encode this CDR3 too. J is TRBJ1-1 and V is TRBV19; D gene uncertain. Germline V gene lookup returns CDR1 LNHDA and CDR2 SQIVND (reference sequence). The CDR3 length is 13 residues. Trimming removed 2 bases at V and 1 base at J, with 5 bases between. The CDR3 loop is CASSISGNTEAFF. For the CDR3, the DNA is TGTGCCAGTAGTATAAGCGGGAACACTGAAGCTTTCTTT. The complete variable domain, with remaining parts taken from reference TRBV19 and TRBJ1-1, reads DGGITQSPKYLFRKEGQNVTLSCEQNLNHDAMYWYRQDPGQGLRLIYYSQIVNDFQKGDIAEGYSVSREKKESFPLTVTSAQKNPTAFYLCASSISGNTEAFFGQGTRLTVV.

The chain employs TRBV4-2 and TRBJ2-5, with unresolved D. Trimming pared 0 bases from V and 5 bases from J, leaving 13 bases between. Germline CDR1 is LGHNA and CDR2 is YNFKEQ. CDR3 length equals 15 residues. The CDR3 loop reads CASSQDVLSRETQYF. The CDR3 region has the DNA TGTGCCAGCAGCCAAGACGTACTTAGTCGGGAGACCCAGTACTTC.

The chain couples TRBV19 to TRBJ1-1; TRBD1 agrees at 8 bases. Germline CDR1 LNHDA, CDR2 SQIVND (reference sequence). With V trimmed by 4 bases and J by 3 bases, 7 bases remained unmatched. This CDR3 spans 15 amino acids. In DNA form, the CDR3 reads TGTGCCAGTAGTACCCCCGGACAGGGAGACACTGAAGCTTTCTTT. Translation: CASSTPGQGDTEAFF.

The J gene is TRBJ1-1, the V gene TRBV9; tentatively, D is TRBD1 (5 bases). V gave up 1 base and J gave up 1 base, with 17 bases separating them. The CDR3 totals 17 residues. From germline, CDR1 is SGDLS and CDR2 YYNGEE. The CDR3 nucleotides read TGTGCCAGCAGCGTACAACGATGCGGGGCGGAGAACACTGAAGCTTTCTTT. Translating it yields CASSVQRCGAENTEAFF.

This clone appeared a single time. The rearrangement joins TRBV10-3 to TRBJ2-3, with TRBD1 identical over 8 bases. The CDR3 has 15 amino acids. The V gene end was trimmed by 6 bases and the J gene end by 2 bases; junction bases not matched to a gene: 7. Germline CDR1 and CDR2: ENHRY and SYGVKD. CDR3: CAIRTQGAPTDTQYF. Here the CDR3 DNA reads TGTGCCATCAGAACCCAGGGGGCTCCCACAGATACGCAGTATTTT.

The chain links TRBV10-3 to TRBJ2-7, with 10 bases that match TRBD1. V was clipped by 6 bases and J by 4 bases; unmatched bases: 6. The CDR3 has 14 residues. Germline V gives CDR1 ENHRY, CDR2 SYGVKD. The CDR3 protein is CAISATGGAYEQYF. The DNA of the CDR3 is TGTGCCATCAGCGCGACAGGGGGCGCGTACGAGCAGTACTTC.

The chain links TRBV6-2 or TRBV6-3 to TRBJ1-5; D is unclear. V lost 3 bases, J lost 7 bases, and 7 bases lay in between. The CDR3 runs 12 residues. CDR1 and CDR2 from the germline V gene are MNHEY and SVGEGT. The CDR3 loop reads CASSYGRQPQHF. For the CDR3, the DNA is TGTGCCAGCAGTTATGGGAGGCAGCCCCAGCATTTT.

The chain has TRBV3-1 (or the pseudogene TRBV3-2) and TRBJ1-6; 7 bases are a match to TRBD1. This CDR3 has 16 residues. V was clipped by 0 bases and J by 6 bases; unmatched bases: 5. Per germline, CDR1 LGHDT and CDR2 YNNKEL (reference sequence). The CDR3, as DNA: TGTGCCAGCAGCCAAGATTCGACAGGGTTTAATTCACCCCTCCACTTT. Its protein is CASSQDSTGFNSPLHF.

This clone was found a few times. V gene TRBV10-1 combines with J gene TRBJ2-3; 13 nucleotides align to TRBD2. This CDR3 has 19 amino acids. Germline V gives CDR1 WNHNN, CDR2 SYGVQD (reference sequence). Germline trimming cut 0 bases from V and 3 bases from J; bases unmatched to any gene: 9. The CDR3 is CASSESGLAGAYGTDTQYF. Written as DNA, the CDR3 is TGCGCCAGCAGTGAGTCCGGACTAGCGGGGGCATACGGGACAGATACGCAGTATTTT.

The chain joins TRBV7-9 to TRBJ2-4, with TRBD1 matching over 10 bases. The CDR3 sequence is 14 residues long. Per germline, CDR1 SEHNR and CDR2 FQNEAQ (reference sequence). V shed 5 bases and J 6 bases; nucleotides not matched to a gene: 4. The CDR3 here is CASSPGQGINIQYF. The CDR3 DNA follows: TGTGCCAGCAGCCCGGGACAGGGGATAAACATTCAGTACTTC.

The rearrangement joins TRBV3-1 (or the pseudogene TRBV3-2) to TRBJ2-3; D may be TRBD2 (5 bases). The germline CDR1 and CDR2 sequences are LGHDT and YNNKEL (reference sequence). The CDR3 has 15 residues. V lost 7 bases and J 3 bases, leaving 17 bases between the germline ends. The CDR3 loop reads CASTRTEGLTDTQYF. CDR3 in DNA: TGTGCCAGCACCCGGACCGAGGGTTTGACAGATACGCAGTATTTT.

This chain joins TRBV7-9 and TRBJ2-3; 12 nucleotides agree with TRBD2. This CDR3 contains 16 residues. The germline gives CDR1 SEHNR, CDR2 FQNEAQ (reference sequence). V shed 5 bases and J 5 bases; nucleotides not matched to a gene: 8. The DNA of the CDR3 is TGTGCCAGCAGCCGTCTAGCGGGGGGGCCTGGAGATACGCAGTATTTT. It yields the protein CASSRLAGGPGDTQYF.

The J gene is TRBJ2-3, the V gene TRBV4-3, with D possibly TRBD2 on 6 matching bases. V gave up 1 base and J gave up 4 bases, with 12 bases separating them. The CDR3 is 15 amino acids. CDR1 is LGHNA and CDR2 is YSLEER in the germline V gene. CDR3 coding DNA: TGCGCCAGCAGCCAAGGAGCGGGCGGATCAGATACGCAGTATTTT. As protein: CASSQGAGGSDTQYF.

In this sample, this clone turned up a few times. The genes are TRBV6-6 and TRBJ1-2, with D perhaps TRBD1 (5 bases). The CDR3 runs 12 residues. CDR1 and CDR2 from the germline V gene are MNHNY and SVGAGI (reference sequence). V lost 4 bases and J lost 7, with 10 bases in between. In DNA form, the CDR3 reads TGTGCCAGCAGTTCTCCGGGGGTTGGCTACACCTTC. The encoded protein is CASSSPGVGYTF.

The genes are TRBV10-3 and TRBJ1-1, with D maybe TRBD1 (6 bases). Per germline, CDR1 ENHRY and CDR2 SYGVKD. CDR3 length equals 13 residues. Trimming removed 6 bases at V and 1 base at J, with 9 bases between. CDR3 region: CAIRLGQNTEAFF. The CDR3 DNA sequence: TGTGCCATCAGATTGGGACAGAACACTGAAGCTTTCTTT.

The V and J genes are TRBV5-1 and TRBJ2-3, with TRBD2 matching 10 bases. J lost 6 bases, V lost 4 bases, and 14 bases had no gene match. This CDR3 is 17 amino acids long. Germline CDR1 SGHRS, CDR2 YFSETQ. The CDR3, as DNA: TGCGCCAGCAGCCTGAGTCCCAGCGGGGGGGCGCAGGATACGCAGTATTTT. It translates to CASSLSPSGGAQDTQYF.

V usage is TRBV10-2 and J usage is TRBJ1-5; D unresolved. The V end was cut by 10 bases, the J end by 7 bases, with 17 bases between. The CDR3 is made up of 13 amino acids. Germline V CDR1 and CDR2: WSHSY, SAAADI. CDR3 residues: CATVAEARQPQHF. CDR3 in DNA: TGCGCCACCGTTGCTGAGGCGCGCCAGCCCCAGCATTTT.

The V and J genes are TRBV5-1 and TRBJ2-7, with D tentatively TRBD2 (5 bases). With 0 bases removed from V and 7 bases from J, the gap between germline ends came to 11 bases. Germline values: CDR1 SGHRS, CDR2 YFSETQ. The CDR3 totals 13 residues. CDR3 loop: CASSLAGLWEQYF. CDR3 in DNA: TGCGCCAGCAGCTTGGCCGGACTTTGGGAGCAGTACTTC.

The gene calls are TRBV7-9 and TRBJ2-7; 8 bases fit TRBD2. Germline V gene data show CDR1 as SEHNR and CDR2 as FQNEAQ (reference sequence). J lost 3 bases, V lost 5 bases, and 9 bases had no gene match. The CDR3 length is 15 residues. Here the CDR3 reads CASSTQRGRHYEQYF. For the CDR3, the DNA is TGTGCCAGCAGCACCCAGCGGGGGAGACACTACGAGCAGTACTTC.

This clone was found once. V gene TRBV10-1 combines with J gene TRBJ2-3, with a possible D match to TRBD2 (5 bases). Trimming cost V 1 base and J 0 bases, with 17 bases left between them. CDR1 and CDR2 (germline): WNHNN, SYGVQD (reference sequence). CDR3 length: 18 residues. The CDR3 reads CASSEYWLAGNSTDTQYF. CDR3 in DNA: TGCGCCAGCAGTGAGTACTGGCTAGCCGGCAATAGCACAGATACGCAGTATTTT.

For this clone: At one boundary the junction diverges from the germline segment, which might be a read error. This chain uses TRBV30 with TRBJ1-6, with a weak D call TRBD1 (5 bases). CDR1 GTSNPN and CDR2 SVGIG come from the germline V gene (reference sequence). There are 12 residues in the CDR3. The CDR3 here is CAWGGGLSTLHF. In DNA form, the CDR3 reads TGTGCCTGGGGGGGAGGGCTTTCAACCCTCCACTTT.